A selection of T cell receptor beta chains follows, all from one sample in a study of blood T cell repertoires in COVID-19. Here immunoSEQ multiplex PCR was the method, and the copy in TCRdb shows in-frame clones only, minus some. This sample yields about 260,000 clones, of which 70% to 90% are seen a single time; less than 3% belongs to the top ten. Material for sequencing was peripheral blood. All receptors come from a woman between 50 and 59 years old with acute or convalescent COVID-19. The CDR3 runs from the conserved cysteine through the conserved F or W. Each record gives: clone size, J gene, D gene, V gene, CDR3 DNA, CDR3 protein. D genes are given only for firm matches. Size tells how often a clone was seen (once, few, many) or the class of an expanded clone, and some rows leave it out.

clone_size: NA; j_call: TRBJ1-5; d_call: TRBD1; v_call: TRBV7-9; cdr3_nt: TGTGCCAGCAGCTGGGCAGGGGGCAGCAATCAGCCCCAGCATTTT; cdr3_aa: CASSWAGGSNQPQHF
clone_size: NA; j_call: TRBJ2-1; d_call: NA; v_call: TRBV29-1; cdr3_nt: TGCAGCGTTGTCGGGGGATTCTACAATGAGCAGTTCTTC; cdr3_aa: CSVVGGFYNEQFF
clone_size: once; j_call: TRBJ2-7; d_call: NA; v_call: TRBV12-5; cdr3_nt: TGTGCTAGTGGTTTGGTGGTTGCCGGGACCTACGAGCAGTACTTC; cdr3_aa: CASGLVVAGTYEQYF
clone_size: NA; j_call: TRBJ2-2; d_call: TRBD1; v_call: TRBV24-1; cdr3_nt: TGTGCCACCAGTGAACAGGGGGGAACCGGGGAGCTGTTTTTT; cdr3_aa: CATSEQGGTGELFF
clone_size: once; j_call: TRBJ2-7; d_call: NA; v_call: TRBV11-3; cdr3_nt: TGTGCCAGCAGCAAAAACAGCGAGCAGTACTTC; cdr3_aa: CASSKNSEQYF
clone_size: once; j_call: TRBJ2-2; d_call: TRBD1; v_call: TRBV7-8; cdr3_nt: TGTGCCAGCAGCAGACAGGGGAATCGGAACACCGGGGAGCTGTTTTTT; cdr3_aa: CASSRQGNRNTGELFF
clone_size: NA; j_call: TRBJ2-1; d_call: TRBD2; v_call: TRBV4-2; cdr3_nt: TGTGCCAGCAGCCACTTACTAGCGAGCAGCTCCTACAATGAGCAGTTCTTC; cdr3_aa: CASSHLLASSSYNEQFF
clone_size: NA; j_call: TRBJ1-2; d_call: NA; v_call: TRBV10-3; cdr3_nt: TGTGCCATCAGTGGGGCAGGTTTTGGCTACACCTTC; cdr3_aa: CAISGAGFGYTF
clone_size: NA; j_call: TRBJ1-4; d_call: TRBD1; v_call: TRBV5-1; cdr3_nt: TGCGCCAGCAGCCCTGGACAGGGAGGAGAAAAACTGTTTTTT; cdr3_aa: CASSPGQGGEKLFF
clone_size: NA; j_call: TRBJ2-5; d_call: NA; v_call: TRBV18; cdr3_nt: TGTGCCAGCTCACCATGGGAGGCACGGGAGACCCAGTACTTC; cdr3_aa: CASSPWEARETQYF
clone_size: NA; j_call: TRBJ1-2; d_call: NA; v_call: TRBV28; cdr3_nt: TGTGCCAGCAGTTTTTCCACAGGGTATGGCTACACCTTC; cdr3_aa: CASSFSTGYGYTF
clone_size: NA; j_call: TRBJ1-1; d_call: TRBD1; v_call: TRBV4-2; cdr3_nt: TGTGCCAGCAGCCAAGAATGGACAGGAAACACTGAAGCTTTCTTT; cdr3_aa: CASSQEWTGNTEAFF
clone_size: NA; j_call: TRBJ2-5; d_call: TRBD2; v_call: TRBV9; cdr3_nt: TGTGCCAGCAGCGCCCTGGGGGGAGGGCAAGAGACCCAGTACTTC; cdr3_aa: CASSALGGGQETQYF
clone_size: NA; j_call: TRBJ1-2; d_call: TRBD1; v_call: TRBV19; cdr3_nt: TGTGCCAGTAGTATGACAGGGGGCGCCTTGTTCTATGGCTACACCTTC; cdr3_aa: CASSMTGGALFYGYTF
clone_size: NA; j_call: TRBJ2-2; d_call: NA; v_call: TRBV29-1; cdr3_nt: TGCAGCGTCCTCAGACAGGACACCGGGGAGCTGTTTTTT; cdr3_aa: CSVLRQDTGELFF
clone_size: NA; j_call: TRBJ2-3; d_call: NA; v_call: TRBV5-1; cdr3_nt: TGCGCCAGCAGCTTGGTCCTCTCTACAGATACGCAGTATTTT; cdr3_aa: CASSLVLSTDTQYF
clone_size: NA; j_call: TRBJ2-1; d_call: NA; v_call: TRBV4-2; cdr3_nt: TGTGCCAGCAGCCAACGGTCGACTGGCAGCCCTCACAATGAGCAGTTCTTC; cdr3_aa: CASSQRSTGSPHNEQFF
clone_size: NA; j_call: TRBJ2-3; d_call: TRBD2; v_call: TRBV11-3; cdr3_nt: TGTGCCAGCAGCTTTGGGCTAGCGGGTGCAGATACGCAGTATTTT; cdr3_aa: CASSFGLAGADTQYF
clone_size: NA; j_call: TRBJ2-1; d_call: TRBD2; v_call: TRBV4-2; cdr3_nt: TGTGCCAGCACCCTGCTTCAGGCTAGCGGGAAAGATGAGCAGTTCTTC; cdr3_aa: CASTLLQASGKDEQFF
clone_size: NA; j_call: TRBJ1-1; d_call: NA; v_call: TRBV6-5; cdr3_nt: TGTGCCAGCAGTTACGACAGAAGGAACACTGAAGCTTTCTTT; cdr3_aa: CASSYDRRNTEAFF
clone_size: NA; j_call: TRBJ1-3; d_call: NA; v_call: TRBV7-2; cdr3_nt: TGTGCCAGCAGCCCAGACAAAGTCGCTGGAAACACCATATATTTT; cdr3_aa: CASSPDKVAGNTIYF
clone_size: NA; j_call: TRBJ1-1; d_call: NA; v_call: TRBV15; cdr3_nt: TGTGCCACCAGCAGTCCACCCACAGGGTCGATCACTGAAGCTTTCTTT; cdr3_aa: CATSSPPTGSITEAFF
clone_size: NA; j_call: TRBJ2-7; d_call: NA; v_call: TRBV6-2/TRBV6-3; cdr3_nt: TGTGCCAGCAGCGACCGGGGTTACGAGCAGTACTTC; cdr3_aa: CASSDRGYEQYF
clone_size: once; j_call: TRBJ1-1; d_call: TRBD1; v_call: TRBV19; cdr3_nt: TGTGCCAGTAGCTCCGGGACAGGGCGTACCACGAACACTGAAGCTTTCTTT; cdr3_aa: CASSSGTGRTTNTEAFF
clone_size: NA; j_call: TRBJ1-2; d_call: NA; v_call: TRBV5-4; cdr3_nt: TGTGCCAGCAGCTTCGGCGGGTTCTATGGCTACACCTTC; cdr3_aa: CASSFGGFYGYTF
clone_size: NA; j_call: TRBJ2-5; d_call: TRBD2; v_call: TRBV10-3; cdr3_nt: TGTGCCATCGGGGCGGGACTAGCGTTGGAGACCCAGTACTTC; cdr3_aa: CAIGAGLALETQYF
clone_size: NA; j_call: TRBJ1-5; d_call: TRBD1; v_call: TRBV19; cdr3_nt: TGTGCCAGTAGTATCCGACAGGGTAGCGTCGGGCAGCCCCAGCATTTT; cdr3_aa: CASSIRQGSVGQPQHF
clone_size: NA; j_call: TRBJ2-3; d_call: TRBD2; v_call: TRBV5-1; cdr3_nt: TGCGCCAGCAGCTCCCAGACTAGCGGCGGCCCAGATACGCAGTATTTT; cdr3_aa: CASSSQTSGGPDTQYF
clone_size: NA; j_call: TRBJ1-2; d_call: NA; v_call: TRBV4-1; cdr3_nt: TGCGCCAGCAGCCGTCGGGACAATTGGAACTATGGCTACACCTTC; cdr3_aa: CASSRRDNWNYGYTF
clone_size: NA; j_call: TRBJ1-5; d_call: NA; v_call: TRBV11-3; cdr3_nt: TGTGCCAGCAGCACCAGCCAGGGGCCTTTGGTAGGCAATCAGCCCCAGCATTTT; cdr3_aa: CASSTSQGPLVGNQPQHF
clone_size: NA; j_call: TRBJ2-2; d_call: NA; v_call: TRBV7-3; cdr3_nt: TGTGCCAGCAGCCCCAGGGGGAACACCGGGGAGCTGTTTTTT; cdr3_aa: CASSPRGNTGELFF
clone_size: once; j_call: TRBJ2-7; d_call: TRBD2; v_call: TRBV6-1; cdr3_nt: TGTGCCAGCAGTGAACTAGCGGGAGGATCCTACGAGCAGTACTTC; cdr3_aa: CASSELAGGSYEQYF
clone_size: NA; j_call: TRBJ1-2; d_call: NA; v_call: TRBV5-1; cdr3_nt: TGCGCCAGCAGCTTGGACTCAGGGTTTCCCCTCTATGGCTACACCTTC; cdr3_aa: CASSLDSGFPLYGYTF
clone_size: NA; j_call: TRBJ2-1; d_call: TRBD2; v_call: TRBV13; cdr3_nt: TGTGCCAGCAGCTCCCAGTCGGGACTAGCCCATTTTGAGCAGTTCTTC; cdr3_aa: CASSSQSGLAHFEQFF
clone_size: NA; j_call: TRBJ2-2; d_call: TRBD1; v_call: TRBV7-3; cdr3_nt: TGTGCCAGCAGCTCATACAGGGGAACCGGGGAGCTGTTTTTT; cdr3_aa: CASSSYRGTGELFF
clone_size: NA; j_call: TRBJ2-5; d_call: NA; v_call: TRBV10-3; cdr3_nt: TGTGCCATCAGTGAGTCAATTGTCTCTAGCCCAGAGACCCAGTACTTC; cdr3_aa: CAISESIVSSPETQYF
clone_size: NA; j_call: TRBJ2-5; d_call: TRBD2; v_call: TRBV7-2; cdr3_nt: TGTGCCAGCAGCTCCGGGACTAGCGTGACTTGGACCCAGTACTTC; cdr3_aa: CASSSGTSVTWTQYF
clone_size: NA; j_call: TRBJ2-7; d_call: TRBD2; v_call: TRBV10-3; cdr3_nt: TGTGCCATCAGTGGGACCCTAGCGGGAACCTACGAGCAGTACTTC; cdr3_aa: CAISGTLAGTYEQYF
clone_size: NA; j_call: TRBJ2-3; d_call: NA; v_call: TRBV2; cdr3_nt: TGTGCCAGCAGTGGACCGGGCGGGTCAGATACGCAGTATTTT; cdr3_aa: CASSGPGGSDTQYF
clone_size: NA; j_call: TRBJ2-2; d_call: TRBD1; v_call: TRBV29-1; cdr3_nt: TGCAGCGCCCCAGGACAGGGGGGGCACGGGGAGCTGTTTTTT; cdr3_aa: CSAPGQGGHGELFF
clone_size: NA; j_call: TRBJ1-2; d_call: TRBD1; v_call: TRBV11-3; cdr3_nt: TGTGCCAGCAGCTTCTTACCCCAGGGGGGTAACTATGGCTACACCTTC; cdr3_aa: CASSFLPQGGNYGYTF
clone_size: once; j_call: TRBJ1-4; d_call: NA; v_call: TRBV4-2; cdr3_nt: TGTGCCAGCAGCCAAGCCGGCCTGAGGGGGACGGTCGAAAAACTGTTTTTT; cdr3_aa: CASSQAGLRGTVEKLFF
clone_size: once; j_call: TRBJ1-1; d_call: NA; v_call: TRBV10-3; cdr3_nt: TGTGCCATCACCCGAGAATCGAACACTGAAGCTTTCTTT; cdr3_aa: CAITRESNTEAFF
clone_size: NA; j_call: TRBJ2-1; d_call: NA; v_call: TRBV3-1/TRBV3-2; cdr3_nt: TGTGCCAGCAGCCAAGTCGGGGTGAATGAGCAGTTCTTC; cdr3_aa: CASSQVGVNEQFF
clone_size: NA; j_call: TRBJ1-1; d_call: TRBD1; v_call: TRBV12-5; cdr3_nt: TGTGCTAGTGGTTTGACCCGAATCGGGACAGGTTGGGCGGGCACTGAAGCTTTCTTT; cdr3_aa: CASGLTRIGTGWAGTEAFF
clone_size: NA; j_call: TRBJ2-3; d_call: TRBD2; v_call: TRBV29-1; cdr3_nt: TGCAGCGTTGTGCGGACGACTAGCGGGACAGATACGCAGTATTTT; cdr3_aa: CSVVRTTSGTDTQYF
clone_size: NA; j_call: TRBJ2-7; d_call: TRBD1; v_call: TRBV19; cdr3_nt: TGTGCCAGTAGACCATTTTGGGACAGCTCCCCTTGGGGGCAGTACTTC; cdr3_aa: CASRPFWDSSPWGQYF
clone_size: NA; j_call: TRBJ1-1; d_call: NA; v_call: TRBV6-5; cdr3_nt: TGTGCCAGCAGTTCATCCTGGGGGGTTGAAGCTTTCTTT; cdr3_aa: CASSSSWGVEAFF
clone_size: NA; j_call: TRBJ2-7; d_call: TRBD2; v_call: TRBV3-1/TRBV3-2; cdr3_nt: TGTGCCAGCAGCCAAGGTCCTAGCGGGAGCGAGCAGTACTTC; cdr3_aa: CASSQGPSGSEQYF
clone_size: NA; j_call: TRBJ2-3; d_call: NA; v_call: TRBV24-1; cdr3_nt: TGTGCCACCGGGCAAACAGATACGCAGTATTTT; cdr3_aa: CATGQTDTQYF
clone_size: NA; j_call: TRBJ2-5; d_call: TRBD2; v_call: TRBV30; cdr3_nt: TGTGCCTGGAACGCGGTTGAGCGGGAGGGAGGGACCCAGTACTTC; cdr3_aa: CAWNAVEREGGTQYF
clone_size: NA; j_call: TRBJ1-1; d_call: NA; v_call: TRBV19; cdr3_nt: TGTGCCAGTTCGGACTTCGACACTGAAGCTTTCTTT; cdr3_aa: CASSDFDTEAFF
clone_size: NA; j_call: TRBJ1-6; d_call: NA; v_call: TRBV28; cdr3_nt: TGTGCCAGCAGTTTAGGAGGGTATGGGTCACCCCTCCACTTT; cdr3_aa: CASSLGGYGSPLHF
clone_size: NA; j_call: TRBJ2-5; d_call: TRBD1; v_call: TRBV12-3/TRBV12-4; cdr3_nt: TGTGCCAGCAGTCCGACAGGGAAAGAGACCCAGTACTTC; cdr3_aa: CASSPTGKETQYF
clone_size: NA; j_call: TRBJ2-3; d_call: TRBD1; v_call: TRBV28; cdr3_nt: TGTGCCACTCGAAAGGGGGCAGTTAGGGCAGATACGCAGTATTTT; cdr3_aa: CATRKGAVRADTQYF
clone_size: NA; j_call: TRBJ2-3; d_call: TRBD1; v_call: TRBV7-3; cdr3_nt: TGTGCCAGCAGTTTGTTGCCCCGGGACAGGGGCACAGATACGCAGTATTTT; cdr3_aa: CASSLLPRDRGTDTQYF
clone_size: NA; j_call: TRBJ1-3; d_call: TRBD1; v_call: TRBV5-4; cdr3_nt: TGTGCCAGCAGTTGGGACAGACAGAGTAGGGGAAACACCATATATTTT; cdr3_aa: CASSWDRQSRGNTIYF
clone_size: NA; j_call: TRBJ1-6; d_call: NA; v_call: TRBV5-1; cdr3_nt: TGCGCCAGCAGCTCCACGACAGGAGATAATTCACCCCTCCACTTT; cdr3_aa: CASSSTTGDNSPLHF
clone_size: NA; j_call: TRBJ2-5; d_call: TRBD1; v_call: TRBV10-3; cdr3_nt: TGTGCCATCAGTGGCCCCAAGGGACAGCCTCAAGAGACCCAGTACTTC; cdr3_aa: CAISGPKGQPQETQYF